This TCR beta chain was profiled in a study of regulatory T cells in long-lasting Graves disease. The overall study: Graves' cases, newly diagnosed, had used antithyroid drugs under 3 months.

Study conclusions and caveats: It was possible that the small sample size reduced accuracy.

Arm-PCR of CDR3 regions and iRepertoire HTBI primers were the basis on which TCR beta libraries were built. TCRdb itself ran the multiplex PCR reads through MiXCR, one entry per CDR3 protein. The repertoire consists of some 500,000 distinct CDR3 sequences, with roughly 16% occurring once and the leading ten covering about 25%. Time point denoted: newly diagnosed GD, antithyroid drugs for less than 3 months. RNA isolated from PBMCs was used to make the TCR library. V lost 0 bases to trimming and J lost 6 bases, with 11 bases between them. The CDR3 runs 14 residues. This clonotype was recorded many times. Its target is unknown. These data were also filed under a second study, of T cells in Graves' hyperthyroidism and ophthalmopathy.

The sequence was collected from a middle-aged woman with Graves disease. The chain couples TRBV12-3 or TRBV12-4 to TRBJ1-2, with D hard to call. The specimen was peripheral blood mononuclear cells (PBMCs), collected at new diagnosis, from a patient treated with antithyroid drugs. For the CDR3, the DNA is TGTGCCAGCAGTTTAGCGCAGGTCTTTGATGGCTACACCTTC. It yields the protein CASSLAQVFDGYTF.